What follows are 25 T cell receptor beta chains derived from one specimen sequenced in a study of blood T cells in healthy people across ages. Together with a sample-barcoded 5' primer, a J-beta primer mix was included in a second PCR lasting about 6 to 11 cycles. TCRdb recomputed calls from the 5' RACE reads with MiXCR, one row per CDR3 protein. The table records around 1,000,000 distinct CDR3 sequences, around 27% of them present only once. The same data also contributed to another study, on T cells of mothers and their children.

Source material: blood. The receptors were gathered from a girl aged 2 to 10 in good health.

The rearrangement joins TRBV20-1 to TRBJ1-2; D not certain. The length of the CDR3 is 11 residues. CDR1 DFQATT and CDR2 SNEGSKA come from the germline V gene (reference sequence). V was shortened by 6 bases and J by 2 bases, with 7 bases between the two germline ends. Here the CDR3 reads CSANGNYGYTF. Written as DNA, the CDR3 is TGCAGTGCCAACGGCAACTATGGCTACACCTTC.

The CDR3 sequence: CASSLPSTHTEAFF. The CDR3 nucleotides are TGTGCCAGCAGTCTCCCGAGCACTCACACTGAAGCTTTCTTT. The J gene is TRBJ1-1, the V gene TRBV6-6; D is unresolved. Germline loops: CDR1 MNHNY, CDR2 SVGAGI (reference sequence). The CDR3 has 14 amino acids. Trimming pared 5 bases from V and 3 bases from J, leaving 13 bases between.

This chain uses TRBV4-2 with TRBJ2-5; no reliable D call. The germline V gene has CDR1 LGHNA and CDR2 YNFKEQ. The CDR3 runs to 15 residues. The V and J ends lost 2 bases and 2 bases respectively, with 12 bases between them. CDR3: CASSQPEDGQETQYF. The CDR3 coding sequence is TGTGCCAGCAGCCAACCAGAAGACGGACAAGAGACCCAGTACTTC.

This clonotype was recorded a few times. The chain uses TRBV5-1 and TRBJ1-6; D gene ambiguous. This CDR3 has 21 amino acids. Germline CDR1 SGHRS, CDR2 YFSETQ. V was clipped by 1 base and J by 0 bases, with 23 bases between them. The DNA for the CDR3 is TGCGCCAGCAGCTTGACGATCATTTTTGGGGAGAGTGGCTCCTATAATTCACCCCTCCACTTT. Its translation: CASSLTIIFGESGSYNSPLHF.

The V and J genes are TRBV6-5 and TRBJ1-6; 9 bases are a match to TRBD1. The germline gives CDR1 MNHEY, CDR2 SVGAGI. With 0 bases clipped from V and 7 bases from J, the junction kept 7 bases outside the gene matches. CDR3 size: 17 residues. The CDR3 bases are TGTGCCAGCAGTTACTCTCCCGGGACAGGGTCAAATTCACCCCTCCACTTT. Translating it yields CASSYSPGTGSNSPLHF.

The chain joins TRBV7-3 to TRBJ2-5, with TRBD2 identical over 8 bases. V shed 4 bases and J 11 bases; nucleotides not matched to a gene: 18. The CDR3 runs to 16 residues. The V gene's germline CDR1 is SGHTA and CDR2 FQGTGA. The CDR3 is CASSYAGGKSYNEQYF. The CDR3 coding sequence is TGTGCCAGCAGCTACGCGGGGGGAAAATCCTACAATGAGCAGTACTTC.

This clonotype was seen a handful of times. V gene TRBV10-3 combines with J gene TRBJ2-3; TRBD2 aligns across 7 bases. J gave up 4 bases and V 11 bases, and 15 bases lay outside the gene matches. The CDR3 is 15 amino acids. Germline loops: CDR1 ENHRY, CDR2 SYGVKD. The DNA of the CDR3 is TGTGCCGCGAGCGGGGCGAGCTTACCACCAGATACGCAGTATTTT. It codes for CAASGASLPPDTQYF.

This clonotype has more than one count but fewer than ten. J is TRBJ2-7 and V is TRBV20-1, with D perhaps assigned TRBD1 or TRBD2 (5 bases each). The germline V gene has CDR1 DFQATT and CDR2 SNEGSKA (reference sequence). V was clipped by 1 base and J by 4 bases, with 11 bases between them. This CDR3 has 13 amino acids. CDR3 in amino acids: CSARARDGYEQYF. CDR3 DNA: TGCAGTGCTAGAGCCCGGGACGGTTACGAGCAGTACTTC.

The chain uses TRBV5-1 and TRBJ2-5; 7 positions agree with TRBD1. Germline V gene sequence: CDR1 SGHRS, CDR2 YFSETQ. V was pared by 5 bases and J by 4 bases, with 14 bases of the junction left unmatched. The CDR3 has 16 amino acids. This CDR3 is CASSRNNRGIVETQYF. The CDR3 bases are TGCGCCAGCAGTCGGAACAACAGGGGTATAGTAGAGACCCAGTACTTC.

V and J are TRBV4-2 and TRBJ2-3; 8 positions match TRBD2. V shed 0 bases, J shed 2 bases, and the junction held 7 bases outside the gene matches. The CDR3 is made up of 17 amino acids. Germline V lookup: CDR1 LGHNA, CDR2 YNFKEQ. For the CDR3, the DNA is TGTGCCAGCAGCCAAGATCTAAGGCGGGAGGTCACAGATACGCAGTATTTT. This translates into CASSQDLRREVTDTQYF.

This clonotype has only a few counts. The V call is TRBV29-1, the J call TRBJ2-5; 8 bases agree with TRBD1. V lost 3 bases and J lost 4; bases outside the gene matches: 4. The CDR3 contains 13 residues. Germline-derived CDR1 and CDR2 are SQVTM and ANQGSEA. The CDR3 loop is CSVEDRVGETQYF. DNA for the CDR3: TGCAGCGTTGAGGACAGGGTGGGAGAGACCCAGTACTTC.

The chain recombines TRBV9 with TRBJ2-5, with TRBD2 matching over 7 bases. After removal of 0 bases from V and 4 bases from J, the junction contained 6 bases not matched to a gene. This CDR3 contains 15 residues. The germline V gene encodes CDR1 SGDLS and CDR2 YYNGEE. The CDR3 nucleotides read TGTGCCAGCAGCGTAGTTGGCGGGAGTACAGAGACCCAGTACTTC. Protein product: CASSVVGGSTETQYF.

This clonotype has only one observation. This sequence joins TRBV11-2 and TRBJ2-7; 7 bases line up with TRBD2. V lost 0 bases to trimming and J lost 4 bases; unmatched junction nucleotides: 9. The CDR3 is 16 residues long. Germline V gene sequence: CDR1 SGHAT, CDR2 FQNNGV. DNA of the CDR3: TGTGCCAGCAGCTTAGATGCGGCGGGAGTTTTTTACGAGCAGTACTTC. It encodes CASSLDAAGVFYEQYF.

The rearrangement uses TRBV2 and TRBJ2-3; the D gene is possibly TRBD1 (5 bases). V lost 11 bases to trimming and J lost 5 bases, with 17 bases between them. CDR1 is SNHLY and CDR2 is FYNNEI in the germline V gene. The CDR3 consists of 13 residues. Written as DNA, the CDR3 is TGTGCCGTTCGGGCAGGGCTTGGAGATACGCAGTATTTT. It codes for CAVRAGLGDTQYF.

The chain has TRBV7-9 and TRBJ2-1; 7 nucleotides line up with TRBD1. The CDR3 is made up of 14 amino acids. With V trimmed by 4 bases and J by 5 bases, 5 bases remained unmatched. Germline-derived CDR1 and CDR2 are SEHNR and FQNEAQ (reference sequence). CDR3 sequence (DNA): TGTGCCAGCAGCTCCCGGGACAGAAACAATGAGCAGTTCTTC. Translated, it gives CASSSRDRNNEQFF.

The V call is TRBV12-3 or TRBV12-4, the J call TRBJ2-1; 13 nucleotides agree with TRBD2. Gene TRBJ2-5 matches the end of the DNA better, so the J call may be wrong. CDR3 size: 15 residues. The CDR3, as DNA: TGTGCCAGCAGCGGGGGGACTAGCGGGACGGAGACCCAGTACTTC. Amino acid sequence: CASSGGTSGTETQYF.

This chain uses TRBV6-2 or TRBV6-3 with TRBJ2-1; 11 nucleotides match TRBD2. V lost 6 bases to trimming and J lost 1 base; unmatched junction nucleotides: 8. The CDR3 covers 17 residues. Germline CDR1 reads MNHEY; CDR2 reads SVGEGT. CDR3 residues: CASSPTSGKASYNEQFF. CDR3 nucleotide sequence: TGTGCCAGCAGCCCGACTAGCGGGAAAGCTTCCTACAATGAGCAGTTCTTC.

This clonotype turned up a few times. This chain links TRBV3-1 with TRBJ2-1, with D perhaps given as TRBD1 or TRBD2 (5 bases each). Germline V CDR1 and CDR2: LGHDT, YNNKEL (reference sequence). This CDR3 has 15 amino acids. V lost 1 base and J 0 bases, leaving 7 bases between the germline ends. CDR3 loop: CASSQGGYSYNEQFF. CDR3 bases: TGTGCCAGCAGCCAAGGGGGGTACTCCTACAATGAGCAGTTCTTC.

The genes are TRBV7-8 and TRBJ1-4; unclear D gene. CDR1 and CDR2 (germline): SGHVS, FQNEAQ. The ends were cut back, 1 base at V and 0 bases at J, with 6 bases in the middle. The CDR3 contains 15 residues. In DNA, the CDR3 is TGTGCCAGCAGCTTAGAACCTGCAACTAATGAAAAACTGTTTTTT. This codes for CASSLEPATNEKLFF.

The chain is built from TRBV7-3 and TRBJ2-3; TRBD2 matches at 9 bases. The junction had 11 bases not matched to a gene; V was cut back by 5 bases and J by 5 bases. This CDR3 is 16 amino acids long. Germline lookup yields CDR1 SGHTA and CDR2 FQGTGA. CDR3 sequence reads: CASSPRLAGSRDTQYF. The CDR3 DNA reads TGTGCCAGCAGCCCGAGGCTAGCGGGATCCCGAGATACGCAGTATTTT.

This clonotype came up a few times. The CDR3 DNA reads as TGCGCCAGCAGCTTCTCATGGGACAGCCACATTCAGTACTTC. This translates into CASSFSWDSHIQYF. The rearrangement joins TRBV5-1 to TRBJ2-4, with 7 bases matching TRBD1. The CDR3 runs 14 residues. Germline V gene sequence: CDR1 SGHRS, CDR2 YFSETQ. V shed 2 bases and J 8 bases; nucleotides not matched to a gene: 7.

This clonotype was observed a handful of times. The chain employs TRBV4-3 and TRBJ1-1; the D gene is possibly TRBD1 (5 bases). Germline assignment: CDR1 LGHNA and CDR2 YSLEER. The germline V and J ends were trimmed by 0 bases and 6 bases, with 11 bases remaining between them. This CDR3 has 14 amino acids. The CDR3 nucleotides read TGCGCCAGCAGCCAAGAAAGGGGAAGGTCTGAAGCTTTCTTT. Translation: CASSQERGRSEAFF.

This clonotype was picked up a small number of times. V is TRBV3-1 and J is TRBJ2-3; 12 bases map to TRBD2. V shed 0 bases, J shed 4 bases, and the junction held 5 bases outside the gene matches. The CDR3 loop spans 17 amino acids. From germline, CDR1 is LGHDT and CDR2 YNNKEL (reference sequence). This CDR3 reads CASSQDRTSGRSDTQYF. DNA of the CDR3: TGTGCCAGCAGCCAAGATCGAACTAGCGGGAGGTCAGATACGCAGTATTTT.

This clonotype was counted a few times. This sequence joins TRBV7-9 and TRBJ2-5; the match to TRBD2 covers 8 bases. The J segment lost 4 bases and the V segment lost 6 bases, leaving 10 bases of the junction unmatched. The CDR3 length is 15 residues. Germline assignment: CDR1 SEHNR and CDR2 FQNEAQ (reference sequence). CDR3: CASSRSQRELETQYF. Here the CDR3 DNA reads TGTGCCAGCAGTCGTAGCCAGCGGGAGCTAGAGACCCAGTACTTC. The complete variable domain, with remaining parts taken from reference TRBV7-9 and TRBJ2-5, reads DTGVSQNPRHKITKRGQNVTFRCDPISEHNRLYWYRQTLGQGPEFLTYFQNEAQLEKSRLLSDRFSAERPKGSFSTLEIQRTEQGDSAMYLCASSRSQRELETQYFGPGTRLLVL.

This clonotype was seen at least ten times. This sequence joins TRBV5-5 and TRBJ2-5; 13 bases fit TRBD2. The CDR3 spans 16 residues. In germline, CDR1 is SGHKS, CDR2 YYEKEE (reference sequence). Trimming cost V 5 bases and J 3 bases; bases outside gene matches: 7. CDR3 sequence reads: CASRSTGTSGEETQYF. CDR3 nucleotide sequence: TGTGCCAGCAGATCAACCGGGACTAGCGGGGAAGAGACCCAGTACTTC.